The clone carrying this T cell receptor beta chain was detected only a few times. As yet, its antigen is unknown. PCR employed 60 Vbeta and 13 Jbeta primers. Measured with immunoSEQ multiplex PCR; TCRdb has only the in-frame clones, and not every one. This repertoire shows approximately 170,000 clones, about 85% found once; its top ten account for 1%. The CDR3 is 15 residues long. V lost 2 bases to trimming and J lost 8 bases, with 15 bases between them. The germline V gene encodes CDR1 MRHNA and CDR2 SNTAGT. The data were taken from a study of cytomegalovirus exposure and HLA in healthy donors. Study overall: Out of fewer than 400 genotyped donors, roughly 80% belonged to the Caucasian-associated ancestry cluster. The study's findings and limits: Specificity of a few CMV-associated chains for CMV antigens was verified in vitro. Earlier results showed most TCR beta V segments being productive about 90% or about 30% of the time.

The sequence came from a boy aged 2 to 10 in good health and CMV-seronegative. Sequencing was carried out using PBMCs. The chain uses TRBV6-4 and TRBJ1-4; D gene uncertain. CDR3 nucleotide sequence: TGTGCCAGCAGTGACCACAGTGAAAATGTGGAAAAACTGTTTTTT. It translates to CASSDHSENVEKLFF.